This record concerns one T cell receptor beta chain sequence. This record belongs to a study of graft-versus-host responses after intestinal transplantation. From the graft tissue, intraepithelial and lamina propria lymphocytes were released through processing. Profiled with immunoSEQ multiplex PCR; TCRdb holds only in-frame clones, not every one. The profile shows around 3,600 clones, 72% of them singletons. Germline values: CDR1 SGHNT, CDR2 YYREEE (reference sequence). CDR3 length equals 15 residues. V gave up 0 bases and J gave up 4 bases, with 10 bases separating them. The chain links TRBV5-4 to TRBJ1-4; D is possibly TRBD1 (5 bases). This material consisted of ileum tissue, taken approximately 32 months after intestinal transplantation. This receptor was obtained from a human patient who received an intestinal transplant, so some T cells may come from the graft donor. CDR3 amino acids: CASSLGQTSNEKLFF. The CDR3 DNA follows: TGTGCCAGCAGCTTGGGACAGACGAGTAATGAAAAACTGTTTTTT.